This passage covers 13 T cell receptor beta chains from one sample sequenced in a study of cytomegalovirus exposure and HLA in healthy donors (dated by TCRdb to about 2017). Libraries were constructed by the immunoSEQ multiplex PCR assay. A mixture of 60 forward primers for TCR Vbeta segments and 13 reverse primers for TCR Jbeta segments was used in the multiplex PCR. TCRdb took over this immuneACCESS table, retaining in-frame rearrangements with V and J assigned. Such tables are incomplete; in checked studies, under half of the missing clones stem from an unresolved V gene, and the remainder is unexplained. The sample profile shows fewer than 110,000 clones; over 70% of them were found once. The ten largest clones capture approximately 3.8% of the sample. Source material: PBMCs. The receptors come from a man aged 45-65 years in good health and CMV-seropositive.

Points on this clone: No conserved phenylalanine or tryptophan is present at the end of the CDR3, so a read error is the likely explanation. This chain links TRBV19 with TRBJ2-7; D is uncertain. The CDR3 has 14 amino acids. V dropped 3 bases and J dropped 2 bases, with 11 bases sitting between them. Per germline, CDR1 LNHDA and CDR2 SQIVND (reference sequence). CDR3 nucleotides: TGTGCCAGTAGTATTGACACCCTTACCTACGAGCAGTACCTC. This translates into CASSIDTLTYEQYL.

This clone appeared once. The J gene is TRBJ2-7, the V gene TRBV6-5, with 8 bases lining up with TRBD1. The CDR3 is made up of 14 amino acids. CDR1 is MNHEY and CDR2 is SVGAGI in the germline V gene. V dropped 5 bases and J dropped 6; count of bases not matched to a gene: 9. The CDR3 spells CASSPGTGNREQYF. CDR3 coding DNA: TGTGCCAGCAGTCCCGGGACAGGTAATCGCGAGCAGTACTTC.

This clone was counted a few times. The chain carries TRBV9 and TRBJ2-7; 10 positions match TRBD1. Germline V gene data show CDR1 as SGDLS and CDR2 as YYNGEE. This CDR3 has 16 amino acids. V trimming: 0 bases; J trimming: 2 bases; junction bases outside the gene matches: 5. Here the CDR3 DNA reads TGTGCCAGCAGCGTAGGGGCGGGACAGGGGACCTACGAGCAGTACTTC. This encodes CASSVGAGQGTYEQYF.

The chain combines TRBV6-5 with TRBJ1-5; D unresolved. The CDR3 length is 14 residues. Germline assignment: CDR1 MNHEY and CDR2 SVGAGI. V was clipped by 5 bases and J by 6 bases, with 14 bases between them. The CDR3 DNA reads as TGTGCCAGCAGTGAGGAAGGATCAGTTCAGCCCCAGCATTTT. This codes for CASSEEGSVQPQHF.

The chain is built from TRBV5-1 and TRBJ2-4; the match to TRBD1 covers 9 bases. V shed 4 bases, J shed 0 bases, and the junction held 14 bases outside the gene matches. Germline CDR1 reads SGHRS; CDR2 reads YFSETQ. The CDR3 is 19 amino acids. CDR3 protein: CASSKRTGEGILAKNIQYF. In nucleotides, the CDR3 is TGCGCCAGCAGCAAGCGGACAGGGGAGGGTATATTAGCCAAAAACATTCAGTACTTC.

The rearrangement uses TRBV28 and TRBJ2-5; maybe TRBD2 (5 bases). Trimming stripped 5 bases from V and 5 bases from J, with 12 bases between. The CDR3 runs to 13 residues. The germline gives CDR1 MDHEN, CDR2 SYDVKM. For the CDR3, the DNA is TGTGCCAGCAGTCCCGGGGTGGCGGAGACCCAGTACTTC. Encoded protein: CASSPGVAETQYF. The complete variable domain, with remaining parts taken from reference TRBV28 and TRBJ2-5, reads DVKVTQSSRYLVKRTGEKVFLECVQDMDHENMFWYRQDPGLGLRLIYFSYDVKMKEKGDIPEGYSVSREKKERFSLILESASTNQTSMYLCASSPGVAETQYFGPGTRLLVL.

The DNA of the CDR3 is TGCGCCAGCAGCTCCCCCTCCAGGGGGGATACGCAGTATTTT. Translated: CASSSPSRGDTQYF. V and J are TRBV5-1 and TRBJ2-3; 7 bases line up with TRBD1. V lost 3 bases and J lost 6; bases outside the gene matches: 7. The CDR3 is made up of 14 amino acids. The germline V gene has CDR1 SGHRS and CDR2 YFSETQ.

This clone was counted between two and nine times. The CDR3, as DNA: TGTGCCAGTTCCACAGGGGGTAGTCAGCCCCAGCATTTT. It is translated as CASSTGGSQPQHF. V is TRBV19 and J is TRBJ1-5, with 8 bases aligning to TRBD1. This CDR3 region has 13 residues. Trimming removed 8 bases from V and 6 bases from J; junction bases left unmatched: 6. Germline-derived CDR1 and CDR2 are LNHDA and SQIVND (reference sequence).

The genes are TRBV20-1 and TRBJ1-2, with unresolved D. CDR1 is DFQATT, CDR2 SNEGSKA, per germline (reference sequence). The CDR3 length is 11 residues. V dropped 5 bases and J dropped 8 bases, with 12 bases sitting between them. CDR3 residues: CSASTYGGYTF. CDR3 DNA: TGCAGTGCTTCGACATATGGCGGCTACACCTTC.

This clone appeared a few times. The rearrangement uses TRBV28 and TRBJ1-1, with D tentatively TRBD1 (5 bases). CDR1 is MDHEN, CDR2 SYDVKM, per germline. This CDR3 region has 14 residues. The ends were cut back, 2 bases at V and 4 bases at J, with 11 bases in the middle. The CDR3: CASSLRGLVTEAFF. In nucleotides, the CDR3 is TGTGCCAGCAGTTTACGGGGGTTGGTCACTGAAGCTTTCTTT.

The CDR3 DNA reads TGTGCCAGCAGCGTAGATCCGGCTAGCGGGAGATCCTACAATGAGCAGTTCTTC. Amino acids: CASSVDPASGRSYNEQFF. The chain joins TRBV9 to TRBJ2-1, with TRBD2 identical over 10 bases. This CDR3 has 18 residues. J was trimmed by 1 base and V by 0 bases; bases with no gene match: 7. In germline, CDR1 is SGDLS, CDR2 YYNGEE. The full variable domain, its missing parts supplied by reference TRBV9 and TRBJ2-1, is DSGVTQTPKHLITATGQRVTLRCSPRSGDLSVYWYQQSLDQGLQFLIQYYNGEERAKGNILERFSAQQFPDLHSELNLSSLELGDSALYFCASSVDPASGRSYNEQFFGPGTRLTVL.

V gene TRBV19 combines with J gene TRBJ2-3, with 8 bases that match TRBD2. Germline CDR1 and CDR2: LNHDA and SQIVND (reference sequence). The CDR3 contains 14 residues. Trimming took 9 bases from V and 4 from J; bases not matched to a gene: 9. CDR3: CASAFQRESDTQYF. The CDR3, as DNA: TGTGCCAGCGCTTTCCAGCGGGAGTCAGATACGCAGTATTTT.

The chain is built from TRBV18 and TRBJ2-1; D perhaps matches TRBD1 (6 bases). The CDR3 totals 14 residues. V dropped 3 bases and J dropped 7 bases, with 13 bases sitting between them. The germline V gene has CDR1 KGHSH and CDR2 LQKENI. The CDR3 is CASSPGTRSNEQFF. The CDR3 region has the DNA TGTGCCAGCTCACCCGGGACAAGGAGTAATGAGCAGTTCTTC.